These 11 T cell receptor beta chains share one sample of origin, sequenced in a study of shared clonotypes between healthy human individuals. The data were produced by immunoSEQ multiplex PCR, yet TCRdb's version contains in-frame clones alone and is incomplete. This sample has some 2 million clones, with about 95% found just once. In the naive CD8 group, cells lacked CD45RO and were positively selected for CCR7, so terminally differentiated effector memory CD45RA+ cells were left out. Sequences were obtained from naive CD8+ T cells sorted from blood. The source of these receptors is a man between 18 and 35 years old in good health.

The rearrangement links TRBV7-9 to TRBJ1-2; TRBD1 matches 11 bases. The CDR3 is 18 residues long. The germline V gene has CDR1 SEHNR and CDR2 FQNEAQ (reference sequence). Trimming cost V 5 bases and J 3 bases; bases outside gene matches: 14. CDR3 loop: CASSPQRGQGVFDYGYTF. In DNA, the CDR3 is TGTGCCAGCAGCCCCCAACGGGGACAGGGGGTTTTTGACTATGGCTACACCTTC.

The chain combines TRBV7-8 with TRBJ1-5; D remains unclear. The V end was cut by 1 base, the J end by 6 bases, with 28 bases between. The germline V gene has CDR1 SGHVS and CDR2 FQNEAQ. The CDR3 totals 20 residues. The chain's CDR3 is CASSLVVSGPSGFRGQPQHF. The CDR3 DNA sequence: TGTGCCAGCAGCTTAGTGGTCTCGGGTCCCTCTGGGTTTCGGGGTCAGCCCCAGCATTTT.

The rearrangement links TRBV13 to TRBJ2-5; 7 bases fit TRBD2. The CDR3 is made up of 15 amino acids. With V trimmed by 4 bases and J by 5 bases, 10 bases remained unmatched. The V gene's germline CDR1 is PRHDT and CDR2 FYEKMQ (reference sequence). The CDR3 spells CASSWSGKEGETQYF. The CDR3 region has the DNA TGTGCCAGCAGCTGGAGCGGGAAGGAGGGGGAGACCCAGTACTTC.

The rearrangement links TRBV9 to TRBJ2-7, with TRBD2 as a possible D gene (6 bases). V was trimmed by 4 bases and J by 3 bases, leaving 17 bases between them. This CDR3 comprises 15 residues. Germline V gene data show CDR1 as SGDLS and CDR2 as YYNGEE. CDR3 residues: CASSLGTSPSYEQYF. CDR3 DNA sequence: TGTGCCAGCAGCCTAGGAACTAGCCCTAGCTACGAGCAGTACTTC. Full variable domain (missing parts from reference TRBV9 and TRBJ2-7): DSGVTQTPKHLITATGQRVTLRCSPRSGDLSVYWYQQSLDQGLQFLIQYYNGEERAKGNILERFSAQQFPDLHSELNLSSLELGDSALYFCASSLGTSPSYEQYFGPGTRLTVT.

The chain carries TRBV4-1 and TRBJ1-2; D ambiguous. The CDR3 totals 17 residues. Trimming pared 0 bases from V and 3 bases from J, leaving 17 bases between. Germline-derived CDR1 and CDR2 are MGHRA and YSYEKL. The CDR3, as DNA: TGCGCCAGCAGCCAAGATTTTCAGGAGGGAAAATACTATGGCTACACCTTC. Protein: CASSQDFQEGKYYGYTF.

This sequence joins TRBV19 and TRBJ2-2; no reliable D call. This CDR3 region has 15 residues. V lost 9 bases and J 4 bases, leaving 18 bases between the germline ends. Germline CDR1 LNHDA, CDR2 SQIVND (reference sequence). As DNA, the CDR3 is TGTGCCAGCCGAATGGCCCCTAGTCTCACCGGGGAGCTGTTTTTT. Its protein product is CASRMAPSLTGELFF.

The chain couples TRBV7-9 to TRBJ2-2; 8 bases are shared with TRBD1. Germline CDR1 reads SEHNR; CDR2 reads FQNEAQ (reference sequence). V dropped 5 bases and J dropped 1; count of bases not matched to a gene: 6. The CDR3 covers 16 residues. The DNA of the CDR3 is TGTGCCAGCAGCGGTGCCGGGACAGGGAACACCGGGGAGCTGTTTTTT. Its protein product is CASSGAGTGNTGELFF.

This clone was detected only once. This chain connects TRBV28 to TRBJ2-7; D remains unclear. The CDR3 loop spans 15 amino acids. The V gene lost 3 bases and the J gene lost 2 bases, with 14 bases spanning the gap. CDR1 is MDHEN and CDR2 is SYDVKM in the germline V gene. The CDR3 is CASSLMGIPAYEQYF. The CDR3 DNA reads as TGTGCCAGCAGTTTGATGGGCATCCCAGCCTACGAGCAGTACTTC.

This CDR3 is CASSPRGAPPFF. CDR3 in DNA: TGTGCCAGCAGCCCCCGGGGGGCGCCTCCCTTCTTC. The chain employs TRBV13 and TRBJ2-1, with a possible D match to TRBD2 (7 bases). CDR3 length equals 12 residues. Germline CDR1 PRHDT, CDR2 FYEKMQ (reference sequence). The ends were cut back, 5 bases at V and 16 bases at J, with 18 bases in the middle.

J is TRBJ2-7 and V is TRBV7-9; D is unresolved. The CDR3 loop spans 15 amino acids. The ends were cut back, 5 bases at V and 3 bases at J, with 17 bases in the middle. CDR1 and CDR2 (germline): SEHNR, FQNEAQ (reference sequence). The CDR3 reads CASSPWSGAYYEQYF. For the CDR3, the DNA is TGTGCCAGCAGCCCCTGGTCCGGTGCATACTACGAGCAGTACTTC.

This rearrangement joins TRBV2 to TRBJ2-7; 8 bases are a match to TRBD2. Germline V CDR1 and CDR2: SNHLY, FYNNEI. This CDR3 comprises 14 residues. V dropped 3 bases and J dropped 2; count of bases not matched to a gene: 3. CDR3 bases: TGTGCCAGCAGTGAGGGTAGCGGGACCTACGAGCAGTACTTC. Protein product: CASSEGSGTYEQYF.